This T cell receptor (beta chain) appears in the sequencing data of a study of blood T cells in healthy people across ages. Primed by a sample-barcoded 5' primer and a J-beta primer mix, a second PCR proceeded for roughly 7 to 12 cycles. Sequencing of every sample gave 3 million or more CDR3-containing paired-end reads. Via MiXCR, TCRdb re-called the 5' RACE reads, giving one row per CDR3 protein. This table has 1.8 million or so distinct CDR3 sequences, roughly two fifths appearing once. Trimming left V 0 bases short and J 7 bases short, with 15 bases between. The CDR3 consists of 15 residues. CDR1 LGHNA and CDR2 YSLEER come from the germline V gene. This clonotype was seen only a few times. Its antigen is still unknown. Overall study results and limits: In the absence of known donor CMV status, changes in expanded clonotypes were possibly confounded. The authors considered diversity estimates from one million T cells to be underestimates. Among long-lived donors, naive CD4+ cells were more numerous and diversity higher than in aged donors.

Sequencing input: blood. The sequence derives from a human donor in good health. The chain uses TRBV4-3 and TRBJ1-2; D is unclear. The CDR3 reads CASSQEVRARSGYTF. Written as DNA, the CDR3 is TGCGCCAGCAGCCAAGAAGTAAGGGCGCGGAGTGGCTACACCTTC.